This T cell receptor (beta chain) is from a study of blood T cell repertoires in COVID-19. The method was immunoSEQ multiplex PCR; TCRdb's version includes in-frame clones alone and lacks a portion of them. The sample includes 130,000 to 150,000 clones, more than 75% of them seen just once. The CDR3 runs 15 residues. CDR1 and CDR2 from the germline V gene are SGHTA and FQGNSA. V shed 3 bases and J 1 base; nucleotides not matched to a gene: 5. V and J are TRBV7-2 and TRBJ2-7, with 8 bases lining up with TRBD2. The sequenced material came from peripheral blood. This receptor was identified in a man aged 55-75 years with active or convalescent COVID-19. Here the CDR3 reads CASSFQREYSYEQYF. For the CDR3, the DNA is TGTGCCAGCAGCTTCCAGCGGGAGTATTCCTACGAGCAGTACTTC.